This T cell receptor (beta chain) appears in the sequencing data of a study of monozygotic twins with inflammatory bowel disease. General study points: Those with IBD had lower TCRbeta diversity (inverse Simpson) than their healthy co-twins did.

Comment on this clonotype: What it binds is not known.

From its re-call of the 5' RACE reads, TCRdb lists each CDR3 protein once, without DNA. This table lists 330,000 or so distinct CDR3 sequences. Germline lookup yields CDR1 LNHDA and CDR2 SQIVND (reference sequence). The CDR3 is 16 residues long. This TCR came from a human donor with ulcerative colitis or Crohn's disease, or a healthy co-twin of an affected twin (not recorded which). Sequencing was done on a sample of blood. The chain links TRBV19 to TRBJ2-7; the D gene TCRdb calls, TRBD1, cannot be checked with no DNA. The CDR3 loop is CASSPTPLRDSYEQYF.